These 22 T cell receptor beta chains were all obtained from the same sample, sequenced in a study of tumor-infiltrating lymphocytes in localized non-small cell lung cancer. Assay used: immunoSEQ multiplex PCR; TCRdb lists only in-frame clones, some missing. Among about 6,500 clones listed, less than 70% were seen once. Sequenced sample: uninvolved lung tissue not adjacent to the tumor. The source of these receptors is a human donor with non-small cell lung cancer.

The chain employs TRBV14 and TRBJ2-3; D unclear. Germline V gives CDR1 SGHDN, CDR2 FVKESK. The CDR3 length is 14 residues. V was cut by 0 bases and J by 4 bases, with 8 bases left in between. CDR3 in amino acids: CASSQDLVADTQYF. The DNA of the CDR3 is TGTGCCAGCAGCCAAGATCTCGTGGCAGATACGCAGTATTTT.

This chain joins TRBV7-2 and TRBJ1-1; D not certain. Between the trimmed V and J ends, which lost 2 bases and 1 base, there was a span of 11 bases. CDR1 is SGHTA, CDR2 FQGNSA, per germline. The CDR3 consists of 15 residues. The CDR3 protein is CASSLKWSSNTEAFF. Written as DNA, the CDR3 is TGTGCCAGCAGCTTAAAGTGGTCTTCGAACACTGAAGCTTTCTTT.

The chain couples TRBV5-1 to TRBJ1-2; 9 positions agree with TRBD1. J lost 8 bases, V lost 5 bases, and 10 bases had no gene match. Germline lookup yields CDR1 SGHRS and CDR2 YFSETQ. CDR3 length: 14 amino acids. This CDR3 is CASSPKRTGEGYTF. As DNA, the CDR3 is TGCGCCAGCAGTCCAAAAAGGACAGGGGAAGGCTACACCTTC.

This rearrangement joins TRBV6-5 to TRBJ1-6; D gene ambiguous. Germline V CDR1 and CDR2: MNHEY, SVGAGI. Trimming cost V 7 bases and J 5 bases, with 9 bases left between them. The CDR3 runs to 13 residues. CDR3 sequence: CASNSRDNSPLHF. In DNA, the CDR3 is TGTGCCAGCAATTCGCGGGATAATTCACCCCTCCACTTT.

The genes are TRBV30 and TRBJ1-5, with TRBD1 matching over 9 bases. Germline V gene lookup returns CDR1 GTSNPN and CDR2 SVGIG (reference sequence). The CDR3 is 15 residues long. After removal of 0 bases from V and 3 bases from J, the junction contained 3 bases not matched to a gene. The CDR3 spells CAWSVGTGFNQPQHF. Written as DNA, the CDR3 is TGTGCCTGGAGTGTTGGGACAGGGTTCAATCAGCCCCAGCATTTT. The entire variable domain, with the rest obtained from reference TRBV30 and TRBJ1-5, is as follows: SQTIHQWPATLVQPVGSPLSLECTVEGTSNPNLYWYRQAAGRGLQLLFYSVGIGQISSEVPQNLSASRPQDRQFILSSKKLLLSDSGFYLCAWSVGTGFNQPQHFGDGTRLSIL.

CDR3 protein: CASSGTGLMNTEAFF. Written as DNA, the CDR3 is TGTGCCAGCAGTGGGACAGGGTTGATGAACACTGAAGCTTTCTTT. The chain joins TRBV6-1 to TRBJ1-1, with 8 positions matching TRBD1. Unmatched junction bases numbered 4, after V lost 4 bases and J lost 0 bases. Germline CDR1 MNHNS, CDR2 SASEGT. The CDR3 has 15 amino acids.

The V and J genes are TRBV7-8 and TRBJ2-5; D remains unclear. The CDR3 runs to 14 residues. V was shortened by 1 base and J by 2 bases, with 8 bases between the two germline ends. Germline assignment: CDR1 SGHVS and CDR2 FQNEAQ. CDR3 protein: CASSLGRFQETQYF. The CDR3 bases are TGTGCCAGCAGCTTAGGGCGCTTTCAAGAGACCCAGTACTTC.

The CDR3 DNA reads as TGTGCCAGCAGCATCGGGACTTTAAACTCCTACGAGCAGTACTTC. Its protein is CASSIGTLNSYEQYF. The chain is built from TRBV11-2 and TRBJ2-7; D is possibly TRBD2 (6 bases). There are 15 residues in the CDR3. Germline CDR1 SGHAT, CDR2 FQNNGV. V lost 5 bases and J 0 bases, leaving 14 bases between the germline ends.

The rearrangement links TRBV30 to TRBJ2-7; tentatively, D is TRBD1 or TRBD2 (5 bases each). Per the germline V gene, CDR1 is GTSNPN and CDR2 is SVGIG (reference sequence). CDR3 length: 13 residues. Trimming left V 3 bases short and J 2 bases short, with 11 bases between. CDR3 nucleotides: TGTGCCTGGAGAGCCGGGGCTGCCTACGAGCAGTACTTC. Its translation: CAWRAGAAYEQYF.

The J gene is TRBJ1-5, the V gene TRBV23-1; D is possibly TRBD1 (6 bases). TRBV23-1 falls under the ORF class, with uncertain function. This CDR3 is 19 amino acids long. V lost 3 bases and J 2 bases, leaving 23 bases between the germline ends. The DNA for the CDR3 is TGCGCCAGCAGTCATCCCGGGGGGGGGACACAGGTCGGCAATCAGCCCCAGCATTTT. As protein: CASSHPGGGTQVGNQPQHF.

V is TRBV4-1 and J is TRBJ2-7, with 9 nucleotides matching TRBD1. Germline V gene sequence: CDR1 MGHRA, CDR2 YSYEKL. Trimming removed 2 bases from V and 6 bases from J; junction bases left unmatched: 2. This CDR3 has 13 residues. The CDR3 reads CASSQLTGGEQYF. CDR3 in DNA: TGCGCCAGCAGCCAACTGACAGGGGGCGAGCAGTACTTC.

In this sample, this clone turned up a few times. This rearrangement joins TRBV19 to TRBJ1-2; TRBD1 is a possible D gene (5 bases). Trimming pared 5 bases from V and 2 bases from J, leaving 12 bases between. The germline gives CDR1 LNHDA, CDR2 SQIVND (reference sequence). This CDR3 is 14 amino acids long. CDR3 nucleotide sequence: TGTGCCAGTAGTCCTGAGACAGCCAACTATGGCTACACCTTC. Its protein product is CASSPETANYGYTF.

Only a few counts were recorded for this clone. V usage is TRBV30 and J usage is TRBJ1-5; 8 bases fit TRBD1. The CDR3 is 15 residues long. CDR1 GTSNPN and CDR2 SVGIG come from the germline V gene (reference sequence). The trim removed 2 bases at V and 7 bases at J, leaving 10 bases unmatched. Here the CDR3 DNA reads TGTGCCTGGAGTCCAAAGACAGGGGCGAGGCAGCCCCAGCATTTT. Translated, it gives CAWSPKTGARQPQHF.

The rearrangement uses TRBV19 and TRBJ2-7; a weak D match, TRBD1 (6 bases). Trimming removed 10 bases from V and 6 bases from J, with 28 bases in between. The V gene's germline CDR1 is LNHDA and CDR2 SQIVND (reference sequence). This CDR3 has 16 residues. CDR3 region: CAIIPESSQGRGEQYF. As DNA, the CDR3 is TGTGCCATCATTCCCGAGTCCTCGCAGGGGAGAGGCGAGCAGTACTTC.

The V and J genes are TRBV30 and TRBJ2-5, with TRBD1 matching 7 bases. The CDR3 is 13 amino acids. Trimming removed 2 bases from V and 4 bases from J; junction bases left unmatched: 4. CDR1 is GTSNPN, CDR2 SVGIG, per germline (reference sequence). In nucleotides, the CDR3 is TGTGCCTGGAGTAGGGGGCAAGGAGAGACCCAGTACTTC. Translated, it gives CAWSRGQGETQYF.

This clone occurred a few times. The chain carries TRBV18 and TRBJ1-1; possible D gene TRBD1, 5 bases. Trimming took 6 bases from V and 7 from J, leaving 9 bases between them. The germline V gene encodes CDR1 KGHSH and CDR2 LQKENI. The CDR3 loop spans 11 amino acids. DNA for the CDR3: TGTGCCAGCTCCCCGGGGGGTGAAGCTTTCTTT. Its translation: CASSPGGEAFF.

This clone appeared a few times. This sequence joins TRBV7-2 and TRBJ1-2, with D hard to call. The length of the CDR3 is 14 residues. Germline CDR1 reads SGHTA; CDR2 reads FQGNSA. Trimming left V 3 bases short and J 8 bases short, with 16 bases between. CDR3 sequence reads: CASSFDGPSGGYTF. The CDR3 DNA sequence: TGTGCCAGCAGCTTTGACGGACCGAGCGGGGGCTACACCTTC.

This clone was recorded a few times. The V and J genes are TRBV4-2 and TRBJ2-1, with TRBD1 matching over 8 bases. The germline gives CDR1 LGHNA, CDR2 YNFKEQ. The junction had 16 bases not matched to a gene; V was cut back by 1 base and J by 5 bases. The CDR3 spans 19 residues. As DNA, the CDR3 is TGTGCCAGCAGCCAAGTGCGCTCTGGAGGACAGGGACTTCACAATGAGCAGTTCTTC. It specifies CASSQVRSGGQGLHNEQFF.

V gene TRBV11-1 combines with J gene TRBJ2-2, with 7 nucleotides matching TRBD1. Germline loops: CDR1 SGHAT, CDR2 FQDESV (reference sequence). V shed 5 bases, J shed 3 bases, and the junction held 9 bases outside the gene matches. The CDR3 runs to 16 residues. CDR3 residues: CASSEQTGIDTGELFF. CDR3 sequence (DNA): TGTGCCAGCAGCGAGCAGACAGGGATTGACACCGGGGAGCTGTTTTTT.

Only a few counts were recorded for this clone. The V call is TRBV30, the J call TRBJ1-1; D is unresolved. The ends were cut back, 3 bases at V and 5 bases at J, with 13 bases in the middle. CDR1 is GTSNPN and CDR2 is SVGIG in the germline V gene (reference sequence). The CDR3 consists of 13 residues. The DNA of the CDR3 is TGTGCCTGGAGAACGTTCCTTGAAACTGAAGCTTTCTTT. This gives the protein CAWRTFLETEAFF.

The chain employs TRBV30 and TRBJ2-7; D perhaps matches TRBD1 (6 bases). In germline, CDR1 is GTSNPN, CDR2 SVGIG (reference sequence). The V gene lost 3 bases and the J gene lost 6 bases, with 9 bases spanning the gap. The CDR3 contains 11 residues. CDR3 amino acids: CAWRGQIEQYF. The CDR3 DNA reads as TGTGCCTGGAGGGGACAAATCGAGCAGTACTTC.

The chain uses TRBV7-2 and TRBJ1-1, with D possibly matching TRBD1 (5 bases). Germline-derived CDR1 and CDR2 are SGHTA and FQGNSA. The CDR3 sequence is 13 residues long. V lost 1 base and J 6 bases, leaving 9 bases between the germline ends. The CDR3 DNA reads TGTGCCAGCAGCTTAGAGGGGCTAGCTGAAGCTTTCTTT. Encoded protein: CASSLEGLAEAFF.